The TCR beta chain under discussion was sequenced for a study of regulatory T cells in long-lasting Graves disease. About the research overall: Newly diagnosed Graves' patients had taken antithyroid drugs under 3 months. Study outcomes and limitations: A greater number of public clonotypes (2,741) was shared by persistent patients than by new patients (around 970).

Many counts were recorded for this clonotype. Its antigen is unidentified. Time point denoted: newly diagnosed GD, antithyroid drugs for less than 3 months. Following extraction of RNA from PBMCs, that RNA was used to make the TCR library. In each case, Graves' disease was diagnosed per American Thyroid Association guidelines. Germline loops: CDR1 SGHRS, CDR2 YFSETQ. The germline V and J ends were trimmed by 3 bases and 8 bases, with 14 bases remaining between them. The CDR3 has 14 residues. Relying on iRepertoire HTBI primers and Arm-PCR of CDR3 regions, the team built TCR beta libraries. TCRdb called the multiplex PCR reads again in MiXCR, with one record for every CDR3 protein. The sample yields some 410,000 distinct CDR3 sequences, about 17% seen once. These data were also reused for a study on T cells in Graves' hyperthyroidism and ophthalmopathy. As reported in that work: In the first-round RT-PCR of the TCR CDR3, the HTBI primer set was used.

The sequenced sample was peripheral blood mononuclear cells (PBMCs), obtained at new diagnosis, from a patient treated with antithyroid drugs. The source of this sequence is a woman aged 25 to 39 with Graves disease. The chain combines TRBV5-1 with TRBJ1-4, with D hard to call. CDR3 in DNA: TGCGCCAGCAGCTCGACCTTACATGGCGAAAAACTGTTTTTT. Its translation: CASSSTLHGEKLFF.